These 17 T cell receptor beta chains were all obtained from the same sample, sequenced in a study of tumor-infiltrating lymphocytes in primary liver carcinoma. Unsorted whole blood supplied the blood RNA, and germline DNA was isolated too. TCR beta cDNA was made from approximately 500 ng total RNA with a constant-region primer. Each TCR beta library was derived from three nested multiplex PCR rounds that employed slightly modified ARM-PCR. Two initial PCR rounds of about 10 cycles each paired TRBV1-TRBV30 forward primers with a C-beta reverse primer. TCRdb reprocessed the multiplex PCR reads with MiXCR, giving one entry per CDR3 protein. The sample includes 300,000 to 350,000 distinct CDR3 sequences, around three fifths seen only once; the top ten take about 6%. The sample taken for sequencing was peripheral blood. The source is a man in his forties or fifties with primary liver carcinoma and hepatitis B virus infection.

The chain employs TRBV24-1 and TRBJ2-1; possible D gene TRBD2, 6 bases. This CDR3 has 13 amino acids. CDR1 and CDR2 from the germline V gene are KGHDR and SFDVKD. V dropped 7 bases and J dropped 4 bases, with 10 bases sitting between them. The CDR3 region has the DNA TGTGCCACCAGCCAAAGCGGGTACAATGAGCAGTTCTTC. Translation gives CATSQSGYNEQFF.

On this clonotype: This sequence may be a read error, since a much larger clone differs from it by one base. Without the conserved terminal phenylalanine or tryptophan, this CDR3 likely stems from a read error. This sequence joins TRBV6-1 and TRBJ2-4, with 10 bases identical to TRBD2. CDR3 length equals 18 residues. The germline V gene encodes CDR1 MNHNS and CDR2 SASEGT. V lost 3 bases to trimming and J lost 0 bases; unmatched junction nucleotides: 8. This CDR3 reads CASSEVASGSLAKNIQYL. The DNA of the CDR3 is TGTGCCAGCAGTGAGGTAGCTAGCGGGAGCCTAGCCAAAAACATTCAGTACCTC.

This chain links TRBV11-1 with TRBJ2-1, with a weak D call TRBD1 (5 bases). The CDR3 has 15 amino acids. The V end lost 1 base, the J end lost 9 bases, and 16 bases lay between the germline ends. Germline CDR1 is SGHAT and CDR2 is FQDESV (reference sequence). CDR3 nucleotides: TGTGCCAGCAGCTTAGAAGCCCTCCCTAGGGGTGAGCAGTTCTTC. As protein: CASSLEALPRGEQFF.

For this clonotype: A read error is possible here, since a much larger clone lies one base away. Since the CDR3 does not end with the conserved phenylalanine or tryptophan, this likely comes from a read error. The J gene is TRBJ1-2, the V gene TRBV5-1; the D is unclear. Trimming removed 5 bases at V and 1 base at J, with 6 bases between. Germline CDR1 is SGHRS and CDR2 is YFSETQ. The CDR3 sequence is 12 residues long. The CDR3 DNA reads TGCGCCAGCAGTCCTGGTAACTATGGCTACACCCTC. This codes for CASSPGNYGYTL.

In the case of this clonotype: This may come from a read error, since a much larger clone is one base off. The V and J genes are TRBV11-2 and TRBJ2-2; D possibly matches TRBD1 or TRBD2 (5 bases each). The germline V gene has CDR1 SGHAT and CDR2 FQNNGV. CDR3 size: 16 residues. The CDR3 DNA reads TGTGCCAGCAGCAGACTAACGGGGCCTTCCACCGGGGAGCTGTCTTTT. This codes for CASSRLTGPSTGELSF.

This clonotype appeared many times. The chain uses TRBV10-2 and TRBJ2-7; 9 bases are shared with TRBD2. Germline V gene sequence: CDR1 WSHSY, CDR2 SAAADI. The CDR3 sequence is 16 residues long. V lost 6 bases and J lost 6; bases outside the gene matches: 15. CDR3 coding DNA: TGCGCCAGCAGCCTAGCCCTTACTAGCGGGCGACCCGAGCAGTACTTC. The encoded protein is CASSLALTSGRPEQYF.

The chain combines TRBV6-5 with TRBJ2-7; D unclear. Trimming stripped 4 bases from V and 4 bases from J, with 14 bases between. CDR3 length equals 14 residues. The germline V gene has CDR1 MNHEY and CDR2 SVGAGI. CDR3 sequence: CASSSNSNPYEQYF. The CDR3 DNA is TGTGCCAGCAGTTCGAACAGTAACCCATACGAGCAGTACTTC.

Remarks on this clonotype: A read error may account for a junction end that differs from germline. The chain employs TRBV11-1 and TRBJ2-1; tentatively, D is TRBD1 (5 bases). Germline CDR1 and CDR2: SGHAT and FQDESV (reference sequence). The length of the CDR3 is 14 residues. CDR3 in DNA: TGTGCCTGCAGCTTGCAAATCAGGGACAATGAGCAGTTCTTC. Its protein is CACSLQIRDNEQFF.

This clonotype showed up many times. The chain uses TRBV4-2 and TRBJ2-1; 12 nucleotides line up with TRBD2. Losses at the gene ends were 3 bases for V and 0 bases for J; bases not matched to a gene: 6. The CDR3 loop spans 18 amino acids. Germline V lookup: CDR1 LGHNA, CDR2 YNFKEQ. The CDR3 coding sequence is TGTGCCAGCAGCCAGGCCCTGACTAGCGGGAGCTCCTACAATGAGCAGTTCTTC. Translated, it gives CASSQALTSGSSYNEQFF.

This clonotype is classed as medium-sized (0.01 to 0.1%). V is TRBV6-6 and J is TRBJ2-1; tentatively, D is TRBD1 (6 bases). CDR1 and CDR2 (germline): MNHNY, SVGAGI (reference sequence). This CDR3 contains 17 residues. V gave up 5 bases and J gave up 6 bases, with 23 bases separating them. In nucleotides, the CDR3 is TGTGCCAGCAGTGCCCCGTTGGGGGCGTTAGAATCCAATGAGCAGTTCTTC. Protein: CASSAPLGALESNEQFF.

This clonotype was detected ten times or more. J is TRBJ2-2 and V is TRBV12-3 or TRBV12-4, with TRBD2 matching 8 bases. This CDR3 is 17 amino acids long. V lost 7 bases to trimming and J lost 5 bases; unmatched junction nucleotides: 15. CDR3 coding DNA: TGTGCCAGCACTAACCTGGCGGGACTAGGCAGGACCGGGGAGCTGTTTTTT. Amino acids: CASTNLAGLGRTGELFF.

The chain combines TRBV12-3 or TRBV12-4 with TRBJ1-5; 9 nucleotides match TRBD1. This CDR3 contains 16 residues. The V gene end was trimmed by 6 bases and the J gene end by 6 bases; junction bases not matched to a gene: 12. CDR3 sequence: CASRSQGGQGIQPQHF. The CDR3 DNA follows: TGTGCCAGCAGGTCCCAAGGGGGACAGGGCATTCAGCCCCAGCATTTT.

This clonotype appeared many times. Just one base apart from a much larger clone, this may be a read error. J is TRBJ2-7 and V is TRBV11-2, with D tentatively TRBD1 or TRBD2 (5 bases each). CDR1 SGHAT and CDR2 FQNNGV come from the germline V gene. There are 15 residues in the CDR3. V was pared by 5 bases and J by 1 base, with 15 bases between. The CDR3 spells CASSTGAGLSYEQYF. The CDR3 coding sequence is TGTGCCAGCAGCACCGGGGCGGGTCTTTCCTACGAGCAGTACTTC.

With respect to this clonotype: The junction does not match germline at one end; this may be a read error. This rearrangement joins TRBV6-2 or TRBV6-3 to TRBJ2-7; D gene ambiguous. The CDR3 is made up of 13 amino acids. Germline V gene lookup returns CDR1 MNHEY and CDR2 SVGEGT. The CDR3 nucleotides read TGTGTCAGCAGTTGTATCGGATATTACGAGCAGTACTTC. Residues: CVSSCIGYYEQYF.

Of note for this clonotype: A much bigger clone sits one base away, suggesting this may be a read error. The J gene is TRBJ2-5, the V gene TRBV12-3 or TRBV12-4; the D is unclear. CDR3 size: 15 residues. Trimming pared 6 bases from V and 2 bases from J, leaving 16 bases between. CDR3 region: CASRSYSILQETQYF. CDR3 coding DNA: TGTGCCAGCAGATCCTACAGTATTCTTCAAGAGACCCAGTACTTC.

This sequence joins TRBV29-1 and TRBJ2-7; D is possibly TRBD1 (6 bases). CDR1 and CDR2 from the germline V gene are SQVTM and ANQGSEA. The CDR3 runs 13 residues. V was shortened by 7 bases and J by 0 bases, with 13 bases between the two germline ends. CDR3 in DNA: TGCAGCGCTTCAGGGGAGCCCTCCTACGAGCAGTACTTC. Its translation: CSASGEPSYEQYF.

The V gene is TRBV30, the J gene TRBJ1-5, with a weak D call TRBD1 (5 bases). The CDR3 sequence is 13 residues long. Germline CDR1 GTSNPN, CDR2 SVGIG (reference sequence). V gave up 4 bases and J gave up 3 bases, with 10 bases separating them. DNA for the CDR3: TGTGCCTGGATTAGGGACTTCAATCAGCCCCAGCATTTT. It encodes CAWIRDFNQPQHF.